Listed here are 27 T cell receptor beta chains from one sample, sequenced in a study of blood T cell repertoires in COVID-19. Profiling relied on immunoSEQ multiplex PCR, and the TCRdb table lists in-frame clones only, not all of them. Of a few hundred thousand clones listed, 70% to 90% were seen once; the top ten hold 6.3%. Source material: peripheral blood. The receptor source for this set is a woman between 50 and 59 years old with COVID-19, enrolled during active disease.

The V call is TRBV30, the J call TRBJ2-2, with D perhaps matching TRBD2 (6 bases). Trimming removed 3 bases from V and 1 base from J, with 15 bases in between. Germline V CDR1 and CDR2: GTSNPN, SVGIG (reference sequence). The CDR3 contains 16 residues. The chain's CDR3 is CAWSPWAEGNTGELFF. The DNA of the CDR3 is TGTGCCTGGAGCCCCTGGGCGGAGGGGAACACCGGGGAGCTGTTTTTT.

The chain recombines TRBV27 with TRBJ1-6; 9 positions match TRBD1. From germline, CDR1 is MNHEY and CDR2 SMNVEV (reference sequence). This CDR3 contains 17 residues. After removal of 6 bases from V and 4 bases from J, the junction contained 10 bases not matched to a gene. The CDR3 reads CASSPRDREFYNSPLHF. CDR3 coding DNA: TGTGCCAGCAGCCCCAGGGACAGGGAGTTTTATAATTCACCCCTCCACTTT.

This clone was counted once. This rearrangement joins TRBV11-2 to TRBJ2-7; no reliable D call. The CDR3 is 15 amino acids. Looked up from germline, CDR1 is SGHAT and CDR2 is FQNNGV. The ends were cut back, 0 bases at V and 2 bases at J, with 11 bases in the middle. CDR3 in amino acids: CASSLDGLLPYEQYF. In nucleotides, the CDR3 is TGTGCCAGCAGCTTAGATGGGCTGCTGCCCTACGAGCAGTACTTC.

The chain joins TRBV19 to TRBJ1-1; D is perhaps TRBD1 (6 bases). V gave up 1 base and J gave up 4 bases, with 19 bases separating them. There are 17 residues in the CDR3. CDR1 is LNHDA and CDR2 is SQIVND in the germline V gene (reference sequence). CDR3 amino acids: CASSIGGYGGQGTEAFF. The CDR3 DNA follows: TGTGCCAGTAGTATAGGCGGGTACGGGGGGCAAGGCACTGAAGCTTTCTTT.

This clone was detected a few times. The J gene is TRBJ1-4, the V gene TRBV11-3; 8 nucleotides match TRBD1. Germline lookup yields CDR1 SGHNT and CDR2 YENEEA. Unmatched junction bases numbered 2, after V lost 0 bases and J lost 8 bases. This CDR3 has 14 residues. The CDR3 loop reads CASSLDGQGEKLFF. Here the CDR3 DNA reads TGTGCCAGCAGCTTAGACGGACAGGGCGAAAAACTGTTTTTT. The full variable domain, in which reference TRBV11-3 and TRBJ1-4 provide the parts outside the CDR3, is EAGVVQSPRYKIIEKKQPVAFWCNPISGHNTLYWYLQNLGQGPELLIRYENEEAVDDSQLPKDRFSAERLKGVDSTLKIQPAELGDSAVYLCASSLDGQGEKLFFGSGTQLSVL.

The V and J genes are TRBV3-1 (or the pseudogene TRBV3-2) and TRBJ2-5; no clear D gene. CDR3 size: 15 residues. The germline CDR1 and CDR2 sequences are LGHDT and YNNKEL (reference sequence). Trimming took off 0 bases at V and 3 bases at J, with 11 bases between the two ends. The chain's CDR3 is CASSQDLAIKETQYF. The CDR3 nucleotides read TGTGCCAGCAGCCAAGACTTAGCAATTAAAGAGACCCAGTACTTC.

The chain carries TRBV10-3 and TRBJ1-1; D gene ambiguous. This CDR3 has 13 residues. Trimming removed 2 bases from V and 7 bases from J, with 11 bases in between. Germline V CDR1 and CDR2: ENHRY, SYGVKD. CDR3 protein: CAISEAIGLEAFF. DNA of the CDR3: TGTGCCATCAGTGAGGCAATAGGACTTGAAGCTTTCTTT.

The chain combines TRBV24-1 with TRBJ1-2; 9 bases line up with TRBD1. CDR1 is KGHDR, CDR2 SFDVKD, per germline. V gave up 2 bases and J gave up 1 base; unmatched junction bases: 10. CDR3 size: 18 residues. The CDR3 is CATSDSRTGGTHNYGYTF. The CDR3, as DNA: TGTGCCACCAGTGATTCGCGAACAGGGGGCACGCATAACTATGGCTACACCTTC.

The chain uses TRBV9 and TRBJ2-5, with D maybe TRBD1 (5 bases). V was shortened by 0 bases and J by 2 bases, with 14 bases between the two germline ends. CDR1 is SGDLS and CDR2 is YYNGEE in the germline V gene. This CDR3 spans 16 amino acids. CDR3 region: CASSVGTGYGQETQYF. CDR3 nucleotides: TGTGCCAGCAGCGTAGGCACAGGTTATGGACAAGAGACCCAGTACTTC.

This chain joins TRBV7-9 and TRBJ2-5; TRBD2 matches 7 bases. This CDR3 has 15 residues. The junction had 8 bases not matched to a gene; V was cut back by 1 base and J by 6 bases. The V gene's germline CDR1 is SEHNR and CDR2 FQNEAQ (reference sequence). The CDR3 region has the DNA TGTGCCAGCAGCTTAGGAGGCGGGAGCGTAAAGACCCAGTACTTC. It translates to CASSLGGGSVKTQYF. The variable domain in full, completed from reference TRBV7-9 and TRBJ2-5, reads DTGVSQNPRHKITKRGQNVTFRCDPISEHNRLYWYRQTLGQGPEFLTYFQNEAQLEKSRLLSDRFSAERPKGSFSTLEIQRTEQGDSAMYLCASSLGGGSVKTQYFGPGTRLLVL.

The genes are TRBV11-1 and TRBJ2-3, with D perhaps matching TRBD2 (7 bases). This CDR3 is 14 amino acids long. Germline loops: CDR1 SGHAT, CDR2 FQDESV (reference sequence). Trimming removed 5 bases at V and 3 bases at J, with 12 bases between. CDR3 bases: TGTGCCAGCAGCCCGAGGGGGGGTACAGATACGCAGTATTTT. Encoded protein: CASSPRGGTDTQYF.

The rearrangement uses TRBV24-1 and TRBJ2-1, with D tentatively TRBD1 (6 bases). Germline values: CDR1 KGHDR, CDR2 SFDVKD. The CDR3 spans 16 residues. Trimming removed 6 bases from V and 6 bases from J, with 20 bases in between. The CDR3 nucleotides are TGTGCCACCAGTACAAGCACAGGGCACTCATCCAATGAGCAGTTCTTC. Amino acid sequence: CATSTSTGHSSNEQFF.

CDR3 sequence: CASSLLTGYTEAFF. The CDR3 DNA is TGCGCCAGCAGCCTTTTGACAGGGTACACTGAAGCTTTCTTT. The chain couples TRBV5-1 to TRBJ1-1, with 7 bases identical to TRBD1. Germline CDR1 and CDR2: SGHRS and YFSETQ. The CDR3 is made up of 14 amino acids. The ends lost 4 bases at V and 3 bases at J; junction bases unmatched: 6.

The V gene is TRBV6-2 or TRBV6-3, the J gene TRBJ2-1, with D hard to call. V was shortened by 0 bases and J by 11 bases, with 8 bases between the two germline ends. This CDR3 has 12 amino acids. CDR1 is MNHEY and CDR2 is SVGEGT in the germline V gene. The CDR3 nucleotides are TGTGCCAGCAGTTACTCATTGGCCAAGCAGTTCTTC. Amino acids: CASSYSLAKQFF.

The genes are TRBV30 and TRBJ1-1; 11 positions match TRBD1. Per germline, CDR1 GTSNPN and CDR2 SVGIG (reference sequence). CDR3 length equals 15 residues. V trimming: 4 bases; J trimming: 4 bases; junction bases outside the gene matches: 8. CDR3 nucleotides: TGTGCCTGGATCGGGACAGGGGGAATAGGCACTGAAGCTTTCTTT. Translated, it gives CAWIGTGGIGTEAFF.

The genes are TRBV18 and TRBJ1-2; 7 nucleotides match TRBD1. Germline V CDR1 and CDR2: KGHSH, LQKENI. V was pared by 4 bases and J by 8 bases, with 4 bases of the junction left unmatched. The CDR3 covers 12 residues. The CDR3 loop is CASSHDRDGYTF. DNA for the CDR3: TGTGCCAGCTCACACGACAGGGACGGCTACACCTTC.

CDR3 sequence reads: CASSRVAGFEQYF. DNA of the CDR3: TGTGCCAGCAGCCGTGTAGCGGGGTTCGAGCAGTACTTC. The chain employs TRBV14 and TRBJ2-7, with TRBD2 identical over 8 bases. Per germline, CDR1 SGHDN and CDR2 FVKESK. The length of the CDR3 is 13 residues. The trim removed 4 bases at V and 6 bases at J, leaving 5 bases unmatched.

This chain links TRBV19 with TRBJ2-1; D perhaps matches TRBD2 (6 bases). CDR3 length: 13 residues. Trimming left V 6 bases short and J 1 base short, with 7 bases between. Germline loops: CDR1 LNHDA, CDR2 SQIVND (reference sequence). The CDR3 is CASREGSYNEQFF. Written as DNA, the CDR3 is TGTGCCAGTAGGGAGGGTTCCTACAATGAGCAGTTCTTC.

This chain uses TRBV7-9 with TRBJ2-2, with 11 positions matching TRBD2. The germline V gene encodes CDR1 SEHNR and CDR2 FQNEAQ (reference sequence). The CDR3 loop spans 16 amino acids. Germline trimming cut 4 bases from V and 1 base from J; bases unmatched to any gene: 2. CDR3 bases: TGTGCCAGCAGCTCCGGACTAGCGGGGAACACCGGGGAGCTGTTTTTT. The encoded protein is CASSSGLAGNTGELFF.

This clone showed up just once. V and J are TRBV10-3 and TRBJ2-7; perhaps TRBD2 as D (6 bases). The CDR3 spans 15 residues. Trimming cost V 5 bases and J 6 bases, with 20 bases left between them. The germline V gene has CDR1 ENHRY and CDR2 SYGVKD. CDR3 region: CAISTGGTRGGEQYF. The CDR3 DNA sequence: TGTGCCATCAGTACCGGGGGAACTAGAGGAGGCGAGCAGTACTTC.

The chain has TRBV19 and TRBJ1-3; 8 bases fit TRBD1. This CDR3 spans 16 amino acids. Losses at the gene ends were 5 bases for V and 0 bases for J; bases not matched to a gene: 6. The germline gives CDR1 LNHDA, CDR2 SQIVND (reference sequence). In nucleotides, the CDR3 is TGTGCCAGTAGTCTGGGACAGGCCCTCTCTGGAAACACCATATATTTT. Its protein product is CASSLGQALSGNTIYF.

The CDR3 reads CSFTGTGGDADTQYF. Written as DNA, the CDR3 is TGCAGTTTCACCGGGACAGGGGGCGACGCAGATACGCAGTATTTT. The chain links TRBV29-1 to TRBJ2-3; 12 bases map to TRBD1. The germline CDR1 and CDR2 sequences are SQVTM and ANQGSEA. The CDR3 spans 15 residues.

The chain employs TRBV10-1 and TRBJ2-1; D possibly corresponds to TRBD1 (6 bases). V gave up 7 bases and J gave up 7 bases, with 11 bases separating them. Germline lookup yields CDR1 WNHNN and CDR2 SYGVQD (reference sequence). The CDR3 is 12 amino acids. Written as DNA, the CDR3 is TGCGCCAGCAAGGGCAGGGGTAATGAGCAGTTCTTC. Translation gives CASKGRGNEQFF.

The V and J genes are TRBV28 and TRBJ2-1, with D perhaps TRBD1 (6 bases). V gave up 7 bases and J gave up 12 bases, with 25 bases separating them. CDR3 length: 15 residues. Germline values: CDR1 MDHEN, CDR2 SYDVKM. DNA of the CDR3: TGTGCCAGCACATCCGCTCGACAGGTTACAATGAGGCAGTTCTTC. The encoded protein is CASTSARQVTMRQFF.

About this clone itself: The same CDR3 is also encoded by other DNA sequences in this sample. The rearrangement joins TRBV24-1 to TRBJ1-2, with 7 bases lining up with TRBD1. This CDR3 comprises 15 residues. The trim removed 4 bases at V and 2 bases at J, leaving 6 bases unmatched. Germline assignment: CDR1 KGHDR and CDR2 SFDVKD. CDR3 sequence: CATSDPGTANYGYTF. The CDR3 nucleotides read TGTGCCACCAGTGACCCCGGGACAGCGAACTATGGCTACACCTTC.

This clone has only a few counts. V gene TRBV4-2 combines with J gene TRBJ2-7, with TRBD2 as a possible D gene (5 bases). Germline CDR1 LGHNA, CDR2 YNFKEQ. Trimming stripped 1 base from V and 2 bases from J, with 12 bases between. This CDR3 region has 15 residues. CDR3 coding DNA: TGTGCCAGCAGCCAAGGGGGAGTTCAGACCTACGAGCAGTACTTC. It codes for CASSQGGVQTYEQYF.

This chain joins TRBV7-2 and TRBJ1-5, with D hard to call. The CDR3 runs 16 residues. Germline V gene data show CDR1 as SGHTA and CDR2 as FQGNSA. Trimming left V 2 bases short and J 0 bases short, with 11 bases between. The CDR3 DNA sequence: TGTGCCAGCAGCTTATTAGGAGGGATTAGCAATCAGCCCCAGCATTTT. Translating gives CASSLLGGISNQPQHF.